These 17 T cell receptor beta chains share one sample of origin, sequenced in a study of T cell clonality in common variable immunodeficiency. Study-wide points: Reportedly, TCR beta sequences from common variable immunodeficiency showed fewer deletions and N-nucleotide insertions.

For these receptors, no antigen is known. Profiled with immunoSEQ multiplex PCR; TCRdb holds only in-frame clones, not every one. The specimen has approximately 12,000 clones, none found just once. Specimen: peripheral blood mononuclear cells. These receptors came from a human donor with common variable immunodeficiency.

Concerning this clone: From the germline J gene comes the end of the CDR3, since the read stops 3 residues before it. The genes are TRBV19 and TRBJ2-1; no reliable D call. V lost 7 bases and J lost 2, with 12 bases in between. The CDR3 runs to 14 residues. Germline values: CDR1 LNHDA, CDR2 SQIVND (reference sequence). CDR3 bases read: TGTGCCAGTATGGGCAGAGAGACCTACAATGAG. Protein: CASMGRETYNE. The whole CDR3 sequence is CASMGRETYNEQFF. Complete variable domain (other parts from reference TRBV19 and TRBJ2-1): DGGITQSPKYLFRKEGQNVTLSCEQNLNHDAMYWYRQDPGQGLRLIYYSQIVNDFQKGDIAEGYSVSREKKESFPLTVTSAQKNPTAFYLCASMGRETYNEQFFGPGTRLTVL.

This clone turned up a few times. The missing CDR3 end, 3 residues past where the read stops, is filled in from the germline J gene. V usage is TRBV18 and J usage is TRBJ1-2; D is perhaps TRBD1 (5 bases). Germline CDR1 is KGHSH and CDR2 is LQKENI. The ends were cut back, 2 bases at V and 1 base at J, with 11 bases in the middle. The CDR3 covers 15 residues. The covered CDR3 bases are TGTGCCAGCTCACCAGATGAGGGGAGTAACTATGGC. Its protein product is CASSPDEGSNYG. Given in full, the CDR3 is CASSPDEGSNYGYTF.

Only a few counts were recorded for this clone. The read finishes 3 residues shy of the CDR3 end, and the germline J gene is used to complete it. The chain links TRBV19 to TRBJ1-3, with 9 bases matching TRBD1. Germline V gives CDR1 LNHDA, CDR2 SQIVND (reference sequence). V shed 7 bases and J 0 bases; nucleotides not matched to a gene: 4. The CDR3 covers 15 residues. Incomplete CDR3 DNA: TGTGCCAGTAAAGGACAGGGGAGCTCTGGAAACACC. Translating it yields CASKGQGSSGNT. The full CDR3 reads CASKGQGSSGNTIYF.

Remarks on this clone: The read terminates 3 residues ahead of where the CDR3 ends, so the germline J gene completes it. The gene calls are TRBV19 and TRBJ1-2, with 7 positions matching TRBD1. CDR3 length: 19 amino acids. The junction had 20 bases not matched to a gene; V was cut back by 2 bases and J by 5 bases. From germline, CDR1 is LNHDA and CDR2 SQIVND (reference sequence). CDR3 bases read: TGTGCCAGTAGTATATCTAGTACAGGGGTCGGCTACTCCATATATGGC. Its protein is CASSISSTGVGYSIYG. The entire CDR3 protein reads CASSISSTGVGYSIYGYTF.

This clone is labeled as medium-sized (0.01 to 0.1%). The CDR3 is cut off 3 residues early in the read; its end comes from the germline J gene. The chain couples TRBV20-1 to TRBJ2-1, with 11 bases identical to TRBD2. Trimming at V came to 4 bases and at J to 4 bases, leaving 6 bases not matched to a gene. Germline CDR1 and CDR2: DFQATT and SNEGSKA (reference sequence). The CDR3 has 15 amino acids. CDR3 DNA, as far as it was read: TGCAGTGCTACTGCCCCTAGCGGGGGGTACAATGAG. Its translation is CSATAPSGGYNE. The CDR3 in its entirety is CSATAPSGGYNEQFF.

As regards this clone: The sequence runs out 3 residues before the end of the CDR3; the remainder is reconstructed from the germline J gene. This chain connects TRBV2 to TRBJ1-5; the match to TRBD1 covers 11 bases. Germline lookup yields CDR1 SNHLY and CDR2 FYNNEI. The CDR3 sequence is 15 residues long. The V gene end was trimmed by 4 bases and the J gene end by 5 bases; junction bases not matched to a gene: 4. Here the CDR3 reads CASSGDRGKDQPQHF. The part of the CDR3 DNA that was read is TGTGCCAGCAGTGGGGACAGGGGGAAAGATCAGCCC.

This clone showed up just a few times. The read stops 3 residues short of the end of the CDR3; the missing end is completed from the germline J gene. The chain employs TRBV6-2 or TRBV6-3 and TRBJ1-1, with 10 bases lining up with TRBD1. The CDR3 has 14 amino acids. Germline V gene data show CDR1 as MNHEY and CDR2 as SVGEGT. The part of the CDR3 DNA that was read is TGTGCCAGCAGTTACCAGACAGGGGGCAATCAA. Its protein product is CASSYQTGGNQ. The full CDR3 sequence reads CASSYQTGGNQAFF.

This clone was seen at least ten times. The read finishes 3 residues shy of the CDR3 end, and the germline J gene is used to complete it. The chain recombines TRBV5-4 with TRBJ1-1; a weak D match, TRBD1 (5 bases). V lost 2 bases and J lost 1, with 6 bases in between. Germline V lookup: CDR1 SGHNT, CDR2 YYREEE (reference sequence). The CDR3 runs 13 residues. The CDR3 loop reads CASSLRGNTEAFF. Partial CDR3 DNA: TGTGCCAGCAGCTTAAGGGGGAACACTGAA. Filled out from reference TRBV5-4 and TRBJ1-1, the complete variable domain reads ETGVTQSPTHLIKTRGQQVTLRCSSQSGHNTVSWYQQALGQGPQFIFQYYREEENGRGNFPPRFSGLQFPNYSSELNVNALELDDSALYLCASSLRGNTEAFFGQGTRLTVV.

The sample holds a few counts of this clone. The sequenced fragment ends 3 residues before the CDR3 boundary, so the rest is inferred from the germline J gene. The chain has TRBV19 and TRBJ1-1, with 8 bases that match TRBD1. Trimming took 7 bases from V and 4 from J; bases not matched to a gene: 8. The CDR3 extends over 14 amino acids. The germline V gene has CDR1 LNHDA and CDR2 SQIVND (reference sequence). The CDR3 bases that were read are TGTGCCAGTATCCAACAGGGGGGTAGCACTGAA. It is translated as CASIQQGGSTE. The CDR3 as a whole reads CASIQQGGSTEAFF.

CDR3 protein: CASSLLGPPLHF. The sequenced CDR3 bases are TGTGCCAGCAGCTTACTTGGCCCACCC. The chain employs TRBV7-2 and TRBJ1-6; D is unresolved. The sequence runs out 3 residues before the end of the CDR3; the remainder is reconstructed from the germline J gene. Germline V CDR1 and CDR2: SGHTA, FQGNSA. This CDR3 comprises 12 residues. Trimming removed 2 bases at V and 11 bases at J, with 7 bases between.

By its share, this clone is medium-sized. The CDR3 extends 3 residues past the end of the read, so its final part is completed from the germline J gene. V and J are TRBV20-1 and TRBJ2-3; a weak D match, TRBD2 (5 bases). This CDR3 has 14 residues. CDR1 is DFQATT, CDR2 SNEGSKA, per germline (reference sequence). Trimming shortened V by 2 bases and J by 0 bases, and 9 bases separated the two germline ends. This CDR3 reads CSARLAVSTDTQYF. The DNA read from the CDR3 is TGCAGTGCTAGACTAGCAGTTAGCACAGATACG.

The sample holds a few counts of this clone. The read gets to within 3 residues of the CDR3 end, and the germline J gene fills in the rest. The gene calls are TRBV30 and TRBJ2-1; possibly TRBD1 for D (6 bases). The CDR3 runs to 15 residues. The germline CDR1 and CDR2 sequences are GTSNPN and SVGIG (reference sequence). V was pared by 2 bases and J by 5 bases, with 16 bases between. The DNA read from the CDR3 is TGTGCCTGGAGTTTAGGGGCAGGGGCTCACAATGAG. It is translated as CAWSLGAGAHNE. The entire CDR3 protein reads CAWSLGAGAHNEQFF. The entire variable domain, with the rest obtained from reference TRBV30 and TRBJ2-1, is as follows: SQTIHQWPATLVQPVGSPLSLECTVEGTSNPNLYWYRQAAGRGLQLLFYSVGIGQISSEVPQNLSASRPQDRQFILSSKKLLLSDSGFYLCAWSLGAGAHNEQFFGPGTRLTVL.

This clone showed up just a few times. Read coverage stops 3 residues before the CDR3 terminus; the germline J gene supplies the remainder. This rearrangement joins TRBV7-3 to TRBJ2-6; D remains unclear. The germline V gene encodes CDR1 SGHTA and CDR2 FQGTGA. The germline V and J ends were trimmed by 5 bases and 0 bases, with 8 bases remaining between them. The CDR3 extends over 15 amino acids. CDR3 sequence reads: CASSPPRSGANVLTF. CDR3 DNA, as far as it was read: TGTGCCAGCAGCCCCCCCCGCTCTGGGGCCAACGTC.

This clone is labeled medium-sized. The CDR3 is cut off 3 residues early in the read; its end comes from the germline J gene. V and J are TRBV5-5 and TRBJ1-6, with unresolved D. CDR1 is SGHKS, CDR2 YYEKEE, per germline (reference sequence). V was shortened by 4 bases and J by 8 bases, with 13 bases between the two germline ends. The CDR3 has 14 residues. CDR3 residues: CASSRLNQDSPLHF. CDR3 DNA (partial): TGTGCCAGCAGCCGATTAAACCAGGATTCACCC.

This clone has a count of ten or more. The CDR3 is cut off 3 residues early in the read; its end comes from the germline J gene. The chain carries TRBV7-2 and TRBJ2-7; D is ambiguous. Trimming cost V 4 bases and J 0 bases, with 7 bases left between them. The CDR3 loop spans 13 amino acids. The germline V gene encodes CDR1 SGHTA and CDR2 FQGNSA. CDR3 amino acids: CASSSSSSYEQYF. Incomplete CDR3 DNA: TGTGCCAGCAGCTCCTCCTCCTCCTACGAG.

This clone was seen a handful of times. From the germline J gene comes the end of the CDR3, since the read stops 3 residues before it. The V gene is TRBV7-6, the J gene TRBJ1-1; the D is unclear. Germline CDR1 SGHVS, CDR2 FNYEAQ. The CDR3 contains 15 residues. Trimming cost V 0 bases and J 0 bases, with 8 bases left between them. The CDR3 is CASSLARGLNTEAFF. Partial CDR3 DNA: TGTGCCAGCAGCTTAGCGCGCGGGTTGAACACTGAA. The full variable domain, its missing parts supplied by reference TRBV7-6 and TRBJ1-1, is GAGVSQSPRYKVTKRGQDVALRCDPISGHVSLYWYRQALGQGPEFLTYFNYEAQQDKSGLPNDRFSAERPEGSISTLTIQRTEQRDSAMYRCASSLARGLNTEAFFGQGTRLTVV.

Ten or more counts support this clone. The DNA ends 3 residues before the CDR3 does, and the rest of the CDR3 is filled in from the germline J gene. The V gene is TRBV5-1, the J gene TRBJ2-3; 8 bases align to TRBD2. Germline lookup yields CDR1 SGHRS and CDR2 YFSETQ. Losses at the gene ends were 5 bases for V and 3 bases for J; bases not matched to a gene: 5. The CDR3 has 14 residues. The covered CDR3 bases are TGCGCCAGCAGTCGGGGGGGCCCTACAGATACG. Translating it yields CASSRGGPTDT. The whole CDR3 region reads CASSRGGPTDTQYF.